These T cell receptor beta chains were read from a single sample in a study of cytomegalovirus exposure and HLA in healthy donors. Some clones are missing from TCRdb's copy, which holds only in-frame ones; the method was immunoSEQ multiplex PCR. Found here are over 110,000 clones, 79% of them singletons; the top ten hold more than 3%. The sequencing input was PBMCs. These receptors originate from a female donor in good health and CMV-seronegative. Both conserved end residues are part of each CDR3. Clone size is given for some rows only: seen once, a few or many times, or a class if the clone is expanded.

j_call v_call clone_size cdr3_aa
TRBJ2-7 TRBV6-6 few CASSYVAYYEQYF
TRBJ2-1 TRBV29-1 - CSAFHGYNEQFF
TRBJ2-2 TRBV7-6 once CASSLSTSAGELFF
TRBJ2-2 TRBV9 - CASSPGLAGIGELFF
TRBJ1-4 TRBV5-4 - CASSPTTGSNIGKLFF
TRBJ2-1 TRBV30 once CAYTPLAGVLDEQFF
TRBJ2-6 TRBV27 - CASSSILYEAGANVLTF
TRBJ2-7 TRBV4-3 few CASSPDSSYEQYF
TRBJ2-3 TRBV7-8 - CASSLALAGSTDTQYF
TRBJ1-6 TRBV4-3 - CASSQDRGENLHF
TRBJ2-3 TRBV6-1 - CASSETGGLAGEGTQYF
TRBJ1-5 TRBV30 many CAADGGNQPQHF
TRBJ1-1 TRBV7-9 - CASKNEGNTEAFF
TRBJ1-1 TRBV7-2 - CASIPFSGTGPLRGF
TRBJ1-1 TRBV7-2 - CASSFKGANTEAFF
TRBJ2-2 TRBV5-1 - CASSQGGQGPTGELFF
TRBJ2-2 TRBV7-8 - CASSLRSGGGAGELFF
TRBJ1-1 TRBV10-3 - CAISTGALEAFF
TRBJ1-2 TRBV29-1 - CSVRTGLYGYTF
TRBJ2-5 TRBV27 - CASSLGIRGSKETQYF
TRBJ1-5 TRBV5-6 - CASSFGGWNQPQHF
TRBJ2-7 TRBV15 - CATSRDALLRDSSYEQYF
TRBJ1-2 TRBV27 - CASTLNPLYGYTF
TRBJ1-1 TRBV9 once CASSVHPDRGYTEAFF
TRBJ1-1 TRBV14 - CASSQTGPGGEAFF
TRBJ2-7 TRBV7-2 - CASSLTQGQYSEQYF
TRBJ1-1 TRBV29-1 - CSVTSGEGWLF
TRBJ1-1 TRBV29-1 - CSVERGFGTEAFF
TRBJ2-2 TRBV6-5 - CASSRSEGDTGELFF
TRBJ2-1 TRBV18 - CASSLSGGSYNEQFF
TRBJ2-5 TRBV7-2 - CASSFSTSGETQYF
TRBJ2-3 TRBV4-3 - CASSQDMTSGSGVTDTQYF
TRBJ2-1 TRBV12-5 - CASGFGNDYNEQFF
TRBJ2-5 TRBV28 - CASSGQAMETQYF
TRBJ1-2 TRBV2 - CASRSPGGYTF
TRBJ1-2 TRBV7-2 - CASSHRDNSPGYTF
TRBJ1-6 TRBV9 - CASSFTTGGSSPLHF
TRBJ2-3 TRBV7-9 - CASSLSLAASTDTQYF
TRBJ1-2 TRBV18 - CASSPDRNYGYTF
TRBJ1-3 TRBV28 - CASSSGQFGNTIYF
TRBJ2-3 TRBV21-1 - CASTWTGGKGDTQYF
TRBJ1-2 TRBV19 - CASSILWDRGSPYGYTF
TRBJ1-1 TRBV2 - CAVARQGTNTEAFF
TRBJ2-4 TRBV30 - CAWSKGGKNIQYF
TRBJ2-2 TRBV7-3 - CASSLLRTSNTGELFF
TRBJ2-7 TRBV21-1 - CASSKESREGPGNEQYF
TRBJ1-2 TRBV29-1 - CSVEARQGGSYGYTF
TRBJ2-3 TRBV11-3 - CASSLASTDTQYF
TRBJ1-2 TRBV4-1 once CASSQGARQDGYTF
TRBJ2-5 TRBV5-4 once CASSQDRAQETQYF
TRBJ2-5 TRBV2 - CASSEVLAGGETQYF
TRBJ1-5 TRBV12-5 once CASGLSFGQPQHF
TRBJ1-2 TRBV28 - CASSSGGYYGYTF
TRBJ2-5 TRBV6-1 - CASSEGLAATRQYF
TRBJ1-5 TRBV6-1 few CASSEIGVGHQPQHF
TRBJ2-7 TRBV2 - CASSPGSALYEQYF
TRBJ1-3 TRBV4-3 - CASSQDMGRGVDSGNTIYF
TRBJ2-1 TRBV19 - CASIPPGTSGSNEQFF
TRBJ2-7 TRBV4-3 few CASSQGQALWDEQYF